A single sample gave rise to the 2 T cell receptor beta chains below, sequenced in a study of graft-versus-host responses after intestinal transplantation. These receptors lack a known antigen. Profiling relied on immunoSEQ multiplex PCR, and the TCRdb table lists in-frame clones only, not all of them. The sample carries more than 95,000 clones, more than 85% recorded once. The starting material was unstimulated CD4+ T cells sorted from spleen or lymph node cells, obtained before intestinal transplant. The origin of the receptors is a human donor who received an intestinal transplant.

The V gene is TRBV6-1, the J gene TRBJ1-6; D remains unclear. V was trimmed by 4 bases and J by 10 bases, leaving 11 bases between them. The CDR3 spans 13 residues. CDR1 is MNHNS and CDR2 is SASEGT in the germline V gene. CDR3 sequence reads: CASSAETGSPLHF. DNA of the CDR3: TGTGCCAGCAGTGCAGAAACCGGGTCACCCCTCCACTTT.

The chain uses TRBV5-1 and TRBJ2-2; TRBD2 aligns across 11 bases. CDR1 and CDR2 from the germline V gene are SGHRS and YFSETQ. The V and J ends lost 3 bases and 4 bases, in that order; junction bases with no gene match: 2. The CDR3 spans 15 residues. CDR3 amino acids: CASSYGTSGTGELFF. CDR3 in DNA: TGCGCCAGCAGCTACGGGACTAGCGGCACCGGGGAGCTGTTTTTT. Full variable domain (missing parts from reference TRBV5-1 and TRBJ2-2): KAGVTQTPRYLIKTRGQQVTLSCSPISGHRSVSWYQQTPGQGLQFLFEYFSETQRNKGNFPGRFSGRQFSNSRSEMNVSTLELGDSALYLCASSYGTSGTGELFFGEGSRLTVL.